Listed below are T cell receptor beta chains from one sample, sequenced in a study of OX40 agonist ivuxolimab in advanced cancers. Sequencing was performed with immunoSEQ multiplex PCR; in TCRdb, only in-frame clones are kept and a portion is missing. The sample records 60,000 to 70,000 clones, around 90% being singletons. The input for sequencing was CD4+ or CD8+ T cells sorted from blood, taken in a trial of the OX40 agonist ivuxolimab. These receptors all stem from an adult with an advanced solid tumor such as melanoma, head and neck, liver or kidney cancer. The CDR3 runs from the conserved cysteine through the conserved F or W. D genes are given only for firm matches. Only part of the rows carry a size: once, few, many, or a class if the clone is expanded.

size: .
V: TRBV5-1
J: TRBJ1-3
D: TRBD1
DNA: TGCGCCAGCAGCCAGGGGGTGTATAGTGGAAACACCATATATTTT
CDR3: CASSQGVYSGNTIYF

size: .
V: TRBV4-1
J: TRBJ1-4
D: .
DNA: TGCGCCAGCAGCCAAGCACCGACAGGTGGGGGGGAAAAACTGTTTTTT
CDR3: CASSQAPTGGGEKLFF

size: .
V: TRBV18
J: TRBJ2-5
D: .
DNA: TGTGCCAGCTCGTCACAGGGCAGCCAAGAGACCCAGTACTTC
CDR3: CASSSQGSQETQYF

size: .
V: TRBV7-3
J: TRBJ2-1
D: .
DNA: TGTGCCAGCAGCTTAACTAATGAGCAGTTCTTC
CDR3: CASSLTNEQFF

size: .
V: TRBV6-5
J: TRBJ1-1
D: .
DNA: TGTGCCAGCAGTTACTATTCAGGAGGCACTGAAGCTTTCTTT
CDR3: CASSYYSGGTEAFF

size: .
V: TRBV6-6
J: TRBJ2-3
D: TRBD1
DNA: TGTGCCAGCAGACAGGGGGCGATGACAGATACGCAGTATTTT
CDR3: CASRQGAMTDTQYF

size: .
V: TRBV6-1
J: TRBJ1-3
D: TRBD1
DNA: TGTGCCAGCAGGGGCGGGGACAGCTCTGGAAACACCATATATTTT
CDR3: CASRGGDSSGNTIYF

size: .
V: TRBV27
J: TRBJ1-2
D: TRBD1
DNA: TGTGCCAGCAGTTTATCTTCTACCCCCGGACAGGGAGGGTTCGGCTACACCTTC
CDR3: CASSLSSTPGQGGFGYTF

size: .
V: TRBV7-2
J: TRBJ2-7
D: TRBD1
DNA: TGTGCCAGCAGCTTATGGGACAGAAATCCGTACGAGCAGTACTTC
CDR3: CASSLWDRNPYEQYF

size: .
V: TRBV18
J: TRBJ2-3
D: .
DNA: TGTGCCAGCTCACCAATTGGAGATACGCAGTATTTT
CDR3: CASSPIGDTQYF

size: .
V: TRBV7-9
J: TRBJ1-3
D: TRBD1
DNA: TGTGCCAGCAGCTCCTCCTGGGACAGCTCTGGAAACACCATATATTTT
CDR3: CASSSSWDSSGNTIYF

size: .
V: TRBV28
J: TRBJ2-7
D: .
DNA: TGTGCCAGCAGAGGGTGGAGGGGGGGGTACTACTACGAGCAGTACTTC
CDR3: CASRGWRGGYYYEQYF

size: .
V: TRBV30
J: TRBJ1-5
D: TRBD1
DNA: TGTGCCTGGAGTAAGACAGGGTCGAAACCCCAGCATTTT
CDR3: CAWSKTGSKPQHF

size: few
V: TRBV20-1
J: TRBJ1-1
D: .
DNA: TGCAGTGCCAGAACAGACACTGAAGCTTTCTTT
CDR3: CSARTDTEAFF

size: .
V: TRBV5-1
J: TRBJ1-4
D: .
DNA: TGCGCCAGCAGCTTGTGGGCCTCTAATGAAAAACTGTTTTTT
CDR3: CASSLWASNEKLFF

size: once
V: TRBV5-6
J: TRBJ1-5
D: TRBD1
DNA: TGTGCCAGCAGCTTCCGACAGGGAGGTCAGCCCCAGCATTTT
CDR3: CASSFRQGGQPQHF

size: .
V: TRBV6-5
J: TRBJ1-2
D: .
DNA: TGTGCCAGCAGTTACTCAGCAGGCCAAGCTAACTATGGCTACACCTTC
CDR3: CASSYSAGQANYGYTF

size: .
V: TRBV20-1
J: TRBJ2-5
D: TRBD2
DNA: TGCAGTGCTCCTAGCGGGACCCAGTACTTC
CDR3: CSAPSGTQYF

size: .
V: TRBV11-2
J: TRBJ2-7
D: TRBD2
DNA: TGTGCCAGCAGCTCTGGAGGAGCGGGAGGGTATACCGACGAGCAGTACTTC
CDR3: CASSSGGAGGYTDEQYF

size: .
V: TRBV23-1
J: TRBJ2-5
D: .
DNA: TGCGCCAGCAGTCACAGGGGTTTCGGGACTCAAGAGACCCAGTACTTC
CDR3: CASSHRGFGTQETQYF

size: .
V: TRBV5-8
J: TRBJ2-1
D: TRBD2
DNA: TGTGCCAGCAGCCCCGGGACTACGAGTGAGCAGTTCTTC
CDR3: CASSPGTTSEQFF

size: .
V: TRBV25-1
J: TRBJ1-1
D: TRBD1
DNA: TGTGCCAGCAGTGCTGGGACAGCTGCTTTCTTT
CDR3: CASSAGTAAFF

size: .
V: TRBV7-9
J: TRBJ2-7
D: .
DNA: TGTGCCAGCAGCTTAGGGCCCCCTGGCGAGCAGTACTTC
CDR3: CASSLGPPGEQYF

size: .
V: TRBV5-1
J: TRBJ1-5
D: .
DNA: TGCGCCAGCAGCCCAGGCTGGGGGGCCGATCAGCCCCAGCATTTT
CDR3: CASSPGWGADQPQHF

size: .
V: TRBV14
J: TRBJ1-1
D: .
DNA: TGTGCCAGCAGTGTATTACCTCGCGGCACTGAAGCTTTCTTT
CDR3: CASSVLPRGTEAFF

size: .
V: TRBV5-6
J: TRBJ1-5
D: TRBD1
DNA: TGTGCCAGCAGCTCGGGGGACAGGGAGCCCCAGCATTTT
CDR3: CASSSGDREPQHF

size: .
V: TRBV5-4
J: TRBJ2-6
D: .
DNA: TGTGCCAGCAGCTTGGTAGGCGGATTCTCATCTGGGGCCAACGTCCTGACTTTC
CDR3: CASSLVGGFSSGANVLTF

size: .
V: TRBV28
J: TRBJ2-3
D: TRBD2
DNA: TGTGCCAGCAGGGCGGTAGCGGGAGATCGAACAGATACGCAGTATTTT
CDR3: CASRAVAGDRTDTQYF

size: once
V: TRBV2
J: TRBJ2-2
D: TRBD1
DNA: TGTGCCAGCAGCCCGGGACAGGGAAGCGGGGAGCTGTTTTTT
CDR3: CASSPGQGSGELFF